This TCR beta chain was sequenced for a study of naive and memory T cell subsets. Four PCR rounds used nested alpha and beta constant region primers plus the SP2 primer. Reverse transcription of blood and skin TCR RNA was primed at alpha and beta constant regions. TCRdb redid the calling of the 5' RACE reads with MiXCR, one entry per CDR3 protein. The sample includes tens of thousands of distinct CDR3 sequences, around 7.7% seen only once; the top ten take almost 10%. A UMI-containing oligonucleotide was joined by 3' ligation to the TCR cDNA template. The sequence was collected from a male donor in good health.

The CDR3: CASSLARRNYEQYF. Here the CDR3 DNA reads TGTGCCAGCAGTTTAGCGAGGAGGAACTACGAGCAGTACTTC. This chain uses TRBV12-3 or TRBV12-4 with TRBJ2-7; a possible D gene is TRBD2 (5 bases). Trimming cost V 0 bases and J 3 bases, with 9 bases left between them. CDR3 length equals 14 residues.